The TCR beta chain described here comes from a study of blood T cell repertoires in COVID-19. At the level of the study: COVID-19 samples, acute and convalescent, were from the United States, Italy and Spain. Sample material is recorded as cDNA or gDNA derived from T cells, B-cell-depleted T cells, or PBMCs.

In germline, CDR1 is LNHDA, CDR2 SQIVND (reference sequence). The CDR3 is made up of 15 amino acids. V lost 1 base to trimming and J lost 4 bases, with 13 bases between them. Residents of around 24 US areas, aged about 18 to 95 years, made up the participants. Participants had their cohort set by participant-reported clinical history. Produced via immunoSEQ multiplex PCR; TCRdb's table is partial and in-frame only. The table records fewer than 250,000 clones, about 91% of them present only once. V gene TRBV19 combines with J gene TRBJ1-1; D unresolved. The sample taken for sequencing was PBMCs or T cells enriched from blood (not recorded which). The source of this sequence is a woman aged 50 to 60 with acute COVID-19. The CDR3 DNA reads as TGTGCCAGTAGTATAGGAACCCTACAGACCACTGAAGCTTTCTTT. Protein sequence: CASSIGTLQTTEAFF.